These 6 T cell receptor beta chains were sequenced from one sample in a study of molecular identifiers for immune sequencing clone quantification. One entry per CDR3 protein results from TCRdb running MiXCR on the PCR reads. The data show approximately 550,000 distinct CDR3 sequences, about 21% seen once. The specimen was naive CD8+ T cells from blood, with Jurkat cell RNA spiked in. The subset denotes: FACS-sorted CD8+CD4-CCR7+CD45RA+ naive T cells. Source of these receptors: a human donor in good health. Some libraries in this study had Jurkat cell RNA spiked in.

At least ten counts were recorded for this clonotype. J is TRBJ1-4 and V is TRBV11-2; D is ambiguous. CDR1 and CDR2 from the germline V gene are SGHAT and FQNNGV. CDR3 size: 16 residues. V gave up 0 bases and J gave up 0 bases, with 8 bases separating them. CDR3: CASSLDEFTTNEKLFF. The CDR3 region has the DNA TGTGCCAGCAGCTTAGATGAGTTTACAACTAATGAAAAACTGTTTTTT.

The chain links TRBV2 to TRBJ2-7, with TRBD1 matching over 11 bases. V lost 2 bases, J lost 7 bases, and 10 bases stayed unmatched. The germline gives CDR1 SNHLY, CDR2 FYNNEI. This CDR3 spans 16 amino acids. In DNA, the CDR3 is TGTGCCAGCAGTGAATGGGGACAGGGGGTTATGGTGGAGCAGTACTTC. Translation gives CASSEWGQGVMVEQYF. Full variable domain (remainder filled in from reference TRBV2 and TRBJ2-7): EPEVTQTPSHQVTQMGQEVILRCVPISNHLYFYWYRQILGQKVEFLVSFYNNEISEKSEIFDDQFSVERPDGSNFTLKIRSTKLEDSAMYFCASSEWGQGVMVEQYFGPGTRLTVT.

In its sample, this clonotype was seen a few times. The V gene is TRBV7-9, the J gene TRBJ2-5, with TRBD1 identical over 11 bases. J lost 4 bases, V lost 5 bases, and 6 bases had no gene match. CDR3 size: 15 residues. Germline V gene data show CDR1 as SEHNR and CDR2 as FQNEAQ (reference sequence). The CDR3 here is CASSQDGTGGETQYF. Here the CDR3 DNA reads TGTGCCAGCAGCCAGGACGGGACAGGGGGAGAGACCCAGTACTTC.

This clonotype was detected ten times or more. CDR3 coding DNA: TGTGCCAGCAGCTCCCAATACAATGAGCAGTTCTTC. Its translation is CASSSQYNEQFF. This chain uses TRBV13 with TRBJ2-1; D gene uncertain. Germline V gene data show CDR1 as PRHDT and CDR2 as FYEKMQ (reference sequence). V was cut by 4 bases and J by 4 bases, with 5 bases left in between. CDR3 length: 12 residues.

Regarding this clonotype: The CDR3 end shows no conserved phenylalanine or tryptophan, and so a read error is likely. The chain recombines TRBV5-1 with TRBJ2-1; 7 bases match TRBD2. V lost 3 bases and J lost 5; bases outside the gene matches: 14. The CDR3 is made up of 17 amino acids. The germline V gene has CDR1 SGHRS and CDR2 YFSETQ. The CDR3 is CASSSILAALHNNEQFI. The CDR3 DNA is TGCGCCAGCAGCTCTATTCTAGCGGCCCTACATAACAATGAGCAGTTCATC.

This clonotype has a count of ten or more. The gene calls are TRBV11-2 and TRBJ2-7; no clear D gene. Germline CDR1 SGHAT, CDR2 FQNNGV. CDR3 length: 13 residues. V was clipped by 1 base and J by 5 bases, with 9 bases between them. CDR3 nucleotides: TGTGCCAGCAGCTTAGCTACCCGGGACGAGCAGTACTTC. Translation gives CASSLATRDEQYF.